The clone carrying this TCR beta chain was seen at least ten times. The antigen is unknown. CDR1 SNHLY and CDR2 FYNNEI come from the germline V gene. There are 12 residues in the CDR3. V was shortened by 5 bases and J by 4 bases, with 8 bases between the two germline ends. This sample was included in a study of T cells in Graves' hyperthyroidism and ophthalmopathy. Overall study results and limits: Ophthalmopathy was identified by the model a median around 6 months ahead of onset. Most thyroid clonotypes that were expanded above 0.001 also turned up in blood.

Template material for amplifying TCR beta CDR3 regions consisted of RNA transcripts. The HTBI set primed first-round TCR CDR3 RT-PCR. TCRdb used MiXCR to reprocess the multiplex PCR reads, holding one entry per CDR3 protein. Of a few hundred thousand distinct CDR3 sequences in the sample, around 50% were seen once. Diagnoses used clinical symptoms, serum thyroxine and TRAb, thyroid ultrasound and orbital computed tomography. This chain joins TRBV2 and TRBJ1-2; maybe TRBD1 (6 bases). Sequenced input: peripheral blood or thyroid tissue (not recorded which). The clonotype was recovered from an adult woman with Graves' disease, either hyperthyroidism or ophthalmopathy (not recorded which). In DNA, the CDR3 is TGTGCCAGCAGTCCGGACAGCTATGGCTACACCTTC. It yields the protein CASSPDSYGYTF.